The rows below give T cell receptor beta chains drawn from one sample of a study of blood T cells in healthy people across ages. Via MiXCR, TCRdb re-called the 5' RACE reads, giving one row per CDR3 protein. The sample yields about 640,000 distinct CDR3 sequences, roughly 58% seen once. The sequencing sample was made of blood. These TCRs come from a man aged 60 to 69 in good health. CDR3s include the opening cysteine and the closing phenylalanine or tryptophan. D genes are given only for firm matches. Size tells how often a clone was seen (once, few, many) or the class of an expanded clone, and some rows leave it out.

D gene: .; J gene: TRBJ2-1; clone size: .; V gene: TRBV6-7; CDR3 protein: CASSYLGPRSYNEQFF; CDR3 DNA: TGTGCCAGCAGTTACCTGGGACCCCGCTCCTACAATGAGCAGTTCTTC
D gene: TRBD1; J gene: TRBJ2-1; clone size: .; V gene: TRBV6-5; CDR3 protein: CASSFPGQGYNEQFF; CDR3 DNA: TGTGCCAGCAGTTTTCCGGGACAGGGTTACAATGAGCAGTTCTTC
D gene: .; J gene: TRBJ2-5; clone size: .; V gene: TRBV12-3/TRBV12-4; CDR3 protein: CASSHGTQETQYF; CDR3 DNA: TGTGCCAGCAGTCACGGTACCCAAGAGACCCAGTACTTC
D gene: .; J gene: TRBJ2-1; clone size: few; V gene: TRBV2; CDR3 protein: CASSRANYNEQFF; CDR3 DNA: TGTGCCAGCAGTCGAGCGAATTACAATGAGCAGTTCTTC
D gene: .; J gene: TRBJ2-4; clone size: .; V gene: TRBV29-1; CDR3 protein: CSAGTRLAKNIQYF; CDR3 DNA: TGCAGCGCCGGGACACGTTTAGCCAAAAACATTCAGTACTTC
D gene: .; J gene: TRBJ1-4; clone size: .; V gene: TRBV7-9; CDR3 protein: CASSPHIPQSEKLFF; CDR3 DNA: TGTGCCAGCAGCCCACACATCCCCCAGAGTGAAAAACTGTTTTTT
D gene: TRBD2; J gene: TRBJ2-5; clone size: few; V gene: TRBV12-3/TRBV12-4; CDR3 protein: CASSLLAGDQETQYF; CDR3 DNA: TGTGCCAGCAGTTTACTAGCGGGGGATCAAGAGACCCAGTACTTC
D gene: .; J gene: TRBJ2-5; clone size: few; V gene: TRBV6-2/TRBV6-3; CDR3 protein: CASRRRETQYF; CDR3 DNA: TGTGCCAGCAGAAGGAGGGAGACCCAGTACTTC
D gene: .; J gene: TRBJ1-6; clone size: once; V gene: TRBV5-1; CDR3 protein: CASSLGPTGSYNSPLHF; CDR3 DNA: TGCGCCAGCAGCTTGGGCCCCACTGGGTCCTATAATTCACCCCTCCACTTT
D gene: .; J gene: TRBJ2-5; clone size: .; V gene: TRBV29-1; CDR3 protein: CSGGEETQYF; CDR3 DNA: TGCAGCGGGGGAGAAGAGACCCAGTACTTC
D gene: .; J gene: TRBJ2-7; clone size: many; V gene: TRBV7-6; CDR3 protein: CASSFFRPSSYEQYF; CDR3 DNA: TGTGCCAGCAGCTTTTTCCGCCCTAGCTCCTACGAGCAGTACTTC
D gene: TRBD1; J gene: TRBJ1-4; clone size: .; V gene: TRBV28; CDR3 protein: CASSLYSGGNEKLFF; CDR3 DNA: TGTGCCAGCAGTTTATATTCAGGGGGCAATGAAAAACTGTTTTTT
D gene: TRBD2; J gene: TRBJ2-5; clone size: .; V gene: TRBV5-1; CDR3 protein: CASSPSGGALQETQYF; CDR3 DNA: TGCGCCAGCAGCCCCAGCGGGGGGGCCTTACAAGAGACCCAGTACTTC
D gene: TRBD2; J gene: TRBJ2-3; clone size: .; V gene: TRBV12-3/TRBV12-4; CDR3 protein: CASSKLARSTDTQYF; CDR3 DNA: TGTGCCAGCAGTAAACTAGCGCGTAGCACAGATACGCAGTATTTT
D gene: TRBD2; J gene: TRBJ2-3; clone size: .; V gene: TRBV9; CDR3 protein: CASSARPGGKDTQYF; CDR3 DNA: TGTGCCAGCAGCGCGCGACCGGGGGGTAAGGATACGCAGTATTTT
D gene: .; J gene: TRBJ2-7; clone size: many; V gene: TRBV29-1; CDR3 protein: CSVKDSGYEQYF; CDR3 DNA: TGCAGCGTCAAGGACAGCGGGTACGAGCAGTACTTC
D gene: .; J gene: TRBJ2-7; clone size: .; V gene: TRBV20-1; CDR3 protein: CSARGTDFGYEQYF; CDR3 DNA: TGCAGTGCTAGAGGGACAGACTTCGGCTACGAGCAGTACTTC
D gene: .; J gene: TRBJ2-5; clone size: .; V gene: TRBV18; CDR3 protein: CASSPPLVVQKTQYF; CDR3 DNA: TGTGCCAGCTCACCGCCTCTGGTGGTGCAAAAGACCCAGTACTTC
D gene: .; J gene: TRBJ1-4; clone size: few; V gene: TRBV7-9; CDR3 protein: CASTRVGNEKLFF; CDR3 DNA: TGTGCCAGCACCAGAGTCGGTAATGAAAAACTGTTTTTT
D gene: TRBD2; J gene: TRBJ2-6; clone size: many; V gene: TRBV29-1; CDR3 protein: CSVRGGSGANVLTF; CDR3 DNA: TGCAGCGTCCGCGGGGGCTCTGGGGCCAACGTCCTGACTTTC
D gene: TRBD1; J gene: TRBJ2-1; clone size: .; V gene: TRBV25-1; CDR3 protein: CASSARDRGYNEQFF; CDR3 DNA: TGTGCCAGCAGTGCCCGGGACAGGGGCTACAATGAGCAGTTCTTC
D gene: TRBD1; J gene: TRBJ2-1; clone size: .; V gene: TRBV20-1; CDR3 protein: CSAAGQGANEQFF; CDR3 DNA: TGCAGTGCCGCGGGACAGGGGGCGAATGAGCAGTTCTTC
D gene: TRBD1; J gene: TRBJ1-2; clone size: .; V gene: TRBV12-3/TRBV12-4; CDR3 protein: CASSLQGALGYGYTF; CDR3 DNA: TGTGCCAGCAGTCTTCAGGGGGCGCTTGGCTATGGCTACACCTTC
D gene: .; J gene: TRBJ1-6; clone size: .; V gene: TRBV20-1; CDR3 protein: CSADGTPGGYNSPLHF; CDR3 DNA: TGCAGTGCCGATGGGACTCCCGGGGGGTATAATTCACCCCTCCACTTT
D gene: TRBD1; J gene: TRBJ2-1; clone size: .; V gene: TRBV20-1; CDR3 protein: CSALHRGSRYNEQFF; CDR3 DNA: TGCAGTGCTCTGCACAGGGGGTCGAGGTACAATGAGCAGTTCTTC
D gene: .; J gene: TRBJ2-5; clone size: .; V gene: TRBV29-1; CDR3 protein: CSVEHGTGETQYF; CDR3 DNA: TGCAGCGTTGAACACGGGACGGGGGAGACCCAGTACTTC
D gene: .; J gene: TRBJ2-3; clone size: .; V gene: TRBV4-1; CDR3 protein: CASSQAGAEYF; CDR3 DNA: TGCGCCAGCAGCCAAGCAGGGGCAGAGTATTTT
D gene: .; J gene: TRBJ2-7; clone size: .; V gene: TRBV29-1; CDR3 protein: CSAESGEEQYF; CDR3 DNA: TGCAGCGCTGAATCGGGGGAGGAGCAGTACTTC
D gene: .; J gene: TRBJ2-1; clone size: .; V gene: TRBV15; CDR3 protein: CATSRKYERFF; CDR3 DNA: TGTGCCACCAGCAGAAAGTATGAGCGGTTCTTC
D gene: .; J gene: TRBJ1-2; clone size: .; V gene: TRBV7-2; CDR3 protein: CASTLTGANYGYTF; CDR3 DNA: TGTGCCAGCACCCTGACAGGAGCTAACTATGGCTACACCTTC
D gene: .; J gene: TRBJ1-2; clone size: .; V gene: TRBV6-5; CDR3 protein: CASSPGPRGGYTF; CDR3 DNA: TGTGCCAGCAGTCCCGGGCCTCGCGGTGGCTACACCTTC
D gene: .; J gene: TRBJ2-5; clone size: .; V gene: TRBV10-1; CDR3 protein: CASSDSRAGTTQETQYF; CDR3 DNA: TGCGCCAGCAGTGATTCCCGCGCAGGGACCACCCAAGAGACCCAGTACTTC
D gene: TRBD1; J gene: TRBJ2-5; clone size: .; V gene: TRBV3-1; CDR3 protein: CASSPYPGQGPQETQYF; CDR3 DNA: TGTGCCAGCAGCCCCTACCCCGGACAGGGACCTCAAGAGACCCAGTACTTC
D gene: .; J gene: TRBJ1-2; clone size: .; V gene: TRBV19; CDR3 protein: CASSQTANYGYTF; CDR3 DNA: TGTGCCAGTAGCCAGACAGCTAACTATGGCTACACCTTC
D gene: TRBD2; J gene: TRBJ2-1; clone size: few; V gene: TRBV12-3/TRBV12-4; CDR3 protein: CASSFELAGPYNEQFF; CDR3 DNA: TGTGCCAGCAGTTTTGAACTAGCGGGGCCTTACAATGAGCAGTTCTTC
D gene: TRBD2; J gene: TRBJ2-3; clone size: .; V gene: TRBV10-3; CDR3 protein: CAIRKERGCTDTQYF; CDR3 DNA: TGTGCCATCAGGAAGGAGCGGGGGTGCACAGATACGCAGTATTTT
D gene: .; J gene: TRBJ2-7; clone size: few; V gene: TRBV5-1; CDR3 protein: CASSEEVYEQYF; CDR3 DNA: TGCGCCAGCAGCGAAGAGGTCTACGAGCAGTACTTC
D gene: .; J gene: TRBJ2-7; clone size: .; V gene: TRBV20-1; CDR3 protein: CSARGGTISEQYF; CDR3 DNA: TGCAGTGCTAGAGGTGGGACCATCTCCGAGCAGTACTTC
D gene: .; J gene: TRBJ2-5; clone size: few; V gene: TRBV4-2; CDR3 protein: CASSQGQGLETQYF; CDR3 DNA: TGTGCCAGCAGCCAGGGGCAGGGGCTGGAGACCCAGTACTTC
D gene: .; J gene: TRBJ1-1; clone size: .; V gene: TRBV6-2/TRBV6-3; CDR3 protein: CASSYGGGTEAFF; CDR3 DNA: TGTGCCAGCAGTTACGGCGGGGGCACTGAAGCTTTCTTT
D gene: TRBD2; J gene: TRBJ2-7; clone size: .; V gene: TRBV10-3; CDR3 protein: CAISESGGGSISYNEQYF; CDR3 DNA: TGTGCCATCAGTGAGTCTGGCGGGGGAAGCATCTCCTACAATGAGCAGTACTTC
D gene: .; J gene: TRBJ2-7; clone size: many; V gene: TRBV13; CDR3 protein: CASSLVLGEQYF; CDR3 DNA: TGTGCCAGCAGCTTAGTTCTAGGCGAGCAGTACTTC
D gene: TRBD2; J gene: TRBJ2-1; clone size: few; V gene: TRBV9; CDR3 protein: CASSVGGSGGYNEQFF; CDR3 DNA: TGTGCCAGCAGCGTAGGCGGGAGCGGGGGTTATAATGAGCAGTTCTTC
D gene: .; J gene: TRBJ2-2; clone size: .; V gene: TRBV2; CDR3 protein: CASSVNGQNTGELFF; CDR3 DNA: TGTGCCAGCAGTGTAAATGGACAGAACACCGGGGAGCTGTTTTTT
D gene: TRBD1; J gene: TRBJ2-3; clone size: .; V gene: TRBV9; CDR3 protein: CASSVVPPGQGMDTQYF; CDR3 DNA: TGTGCCAGCAGCGTAGTCCCGCCGGGACAGGGTATGGATACGCAGTATTTT
D gene: TRBD1; J gene: TRBJ1-1; clone size: .; V gene: TRBV6-5; CDR3 protein: CASTDRDTEAFF; CDR3 DNA: TGTGCCAGCACCGACAGGGACACTGAAGCTTTCTTT
D gene: .; J gene: TRBJ2-7; clone size: .; V gene: TRBV10-3; CDR3 protein: CAISESGQDSLYEQYF; CDR3 DNA: TGTGCCATCAGTGAGTCAGGTCAGGACAGTCTTTACGAGCAGTACTTC
D gene: .; J gene: TRBJ1-2; clone size: .; V gene: TRBV5-1; CDR3 protein: CASSLGVAGSWGYTF; CDR3 DNA: TGCGCCAGCAGCTTGGGTGTCGCGGGTTCGTGGGGCTACACCTTC